This TCR beta chain emerged from a study of T cell repertoires in cytomegalovirus infection. The germline V gene has CDR1 MNHEY and CDR2 SVGAGI. V was cut by 8 bases and J by 0 bases, with 13 bases left in between. This CDR3 is 15 amino acids long. A remark on this clonotype: What it recognizes is unknown.

MiXCR, applied by TCRdb to the reads, yields one record per CDR3 protein. Among about 830,000 distinct CDR3 sequences listed, around a third were seen once. Sample: cultured CD8+ T cells from PBMCs, taken from culture after CMV antigen stimulation. The chain has TRBV6-5 and TRBJ1-4; D gene uncertain. This sequence was found in a human donor in good health (CMV status not recorded). Some clones in this sample may be carry-over from other donors' samples. CDR3 protein: CASAVSAATNEKLFF. The CDR3 DNA follows: TGTGCCAGCGCAGTGAGCGCCGCAACTAATGAAAAACTGTTTTTT.